What follows are 16 T cell receptor beta chains derived from one specimen sequenced in a study of neurological immune-mediated disorders. MiXCR was run by TCRdb on the 5' RACE reads, yielding one entry per CDR3 protein. The table has about 52,000 distinct CDR3 sequences, 3.6% seen once. The sample was PBMCs. The receptors shown here come from a man between 25 and 39 years old with multiple sclerosis.

This clonotype was observed at least ten times. V is TRBV20-1 and J is TRBJ1-1, with D perhaps TRBD1 (5 bases). The CDR3 spans 13 residues. The germline V gene has CDR1 DFQATT and CDR2 SNEGSKA (reference sequence). The CDR3 nucleotides read TGCAGCGCCCCCCCGGATGGGGGGACTGAAGCTTTCTTT. Translated: CSAPPDGGTEAFF.

This clonotype turned up a few times. A read error may be the cause here, since a much bigger clone is one base away. This chain joins TRBV20-1 and TRBJ2-3; D gene uncertain. Germline CDR1 reads DFQATT; CDR2 reads SNEGSKA (reference sequence). The CDR3 runs 13 residues. V lost 0 bases and J 4 bases, leaving 8 bases between the germline ends. In nucleotides, the CDR3 is TGCAGTGCTAGAGATCAAACCGCAGATACGCAGTATTTT. Translating gives CSARDQTADTQYF.

This clonotype has ten or more counts. The rearrangement joins TRBV6-5 to TRBJ2-3; D might be TRBD2 (7 bases). Germline V lookup: CDR1 MNHEY, CDR2 SVGAGI. CDR3 length: 15 amino acids. The V gene lost 2 bases and the J gene lost 9 bases, with 18 bases spanning the gap. The CDR3 region has the DNA TGTGCCAGCAGTTACGCGGGACCGCCGGGGGGCACGCAGTATTTT. Protein sequence: CASSYAGPPGGTQYF.

Ten or more counts support this clonotype. This chain links TRBV2 with TRBJ2-2; no definite D call. The CDR3 length is 11 residues. The V gene's germline CDR1 is SNHLY and CDR2 FYNNEI. V dropped 6 bases and J dropped 4 bases, with 3 bases sitting between them. DNA for the CDR3: TGTGCCAGCAGGGCCACCGGGGAGCTGTTTTTT. Translating gives CASRATGELFF. Full variable domain (missing parts from reference TRBV2 and TRBJ2-2): EPEVTQTPSHQVTQMGQEVILRCVPISNHLYFYWYRQILGQKVEFLVSFYNNEISEKSEIFDDQFSVERPDGSNFTLKIRSTKLEDSAMYFCASRATGELFFGEGSRLTVL.

A remark on this clonotype: A much larger clone is a single base away; this may be a read error. This chain uses TRBV5-6 with TRBJ2-7, with D hard to call. With 5 bases removed from V and 1 base from J, the gap between germline ends came to 7 bases. Germline V gene data show CDR1 as SGHDT and CDR2 as YYEEEE. This CDR3 contains 12 residues. The CDR3 bases are TGTGCCAGCAGGAGAAAGTCCTACGAGCAGTACTTC. Amino acids: CASRRKSYEQYF.

This clonotype was seen at least ten times. The chain employs TRBV3-1 and TRBJ1-4; a weak D match, TRBD1 (6 bases). CDR3 length: 14 amino acids. Looked up from germline, CDR1 is LGHDT and CDR2 is YNNKEL (reference sequence). V was pared by 4 bases and J by 0 bases, with 6 bases between. The CDR3 bases are TGTGCCAGCAGCCGGACAGCAACTAATGAAAAACTGTTTTTT. As protein: CASSRTATNEKLFF. The variable domain in full, completed from reference TRBV3-1 and TRBJ1-4, reads DTAVSQTPKYLVTQMGNDKSIKCEQNLGHDTMYWYKQDSKKFLKIMFSYNNKELIINETVPNRFSPKSPDKAHLNLHINSLELGDSAVYFCASSRTATNEKLFFGSGTQLSVL.

J is TRBJ2-1 and V is TRBV7-2; 13 bases agree with TRBD2. The germline gives CDR1 SGHTA, CDR2 FQGNSA. Germline trimming cut 1 base from V and 7 bases from J; bases unmatched to any gene: 7. CDR3 length: 17 amino acids. CDR3 in amino acids: CASSLVGTSGVVNEQFF. The CDR3 nucleotides read TGTGCCAGCAGCTTAGTAGGGACTAGCGGGGTAGTTAATGAGCAGTTCTTC.

This sequence joins TRBV6-5 and TRBJ2-5; 10 nucleotides align to TRBD1. Germline CDR1 MNHEY, CDR2 SVGAGI. The CDR3 spans 16 residues. J gave up 4 bases and V 2 bases, and 7 bases lay outside the gene matches. In nucleotides, the CDR3 is TGTGCCAGCAGTTACGGCGGGACAGGGGCCGGAGAGACCCAGTACTTC. Amino acids: CASSYGGTGAGETQYF.

This clonotype was seen ten or more times. J is TRBJ1-2 and V is TRBV7-9; possibly TRBD1 for D (5 bases). V was pared by 1 base and J by 7 bases, with 13 bases between. Germline V lookup: CDR1 SEHNR, CDR2 FQNEAQ (reference sequence). The length of the CDR3 is 14 residues. Written as DNA, the CDR3 is TGTGCCAGCAGCTTAGGGTCGGGGCTCGGTGGCTACACCTTC. Translation: CASSLGSGLGGYTF.

This clonotype showed up many times. The rearrangement joins TRBV7-7 to TRBJ2-7, with D possibly matching TRBD1 (6 bases). The CDR3 has 13 residues. The V gene lost 0 bases and the J gene lost 6 bases, with 9 bases spanning the gap. Germline V lookup: CDR1 SSHAT, CDR2 FNYEAQ (reference sequence). The DNA of the CDR3 is TGTGCCAGCAGCTTAGCCCAGGGGACCGAGCAGTACTTC. Translating gives CASSLAQGTEQYF.

There are many counts of this clonotype. V is TRBV5-1 and J is TRBJ2-1; 10 bases agree with TRBD1. The CDR3 sequence is 15 residues long. Germline-derived CDR1 and CDR2 are SGHRS and YFSETQ. After removal of 6 bases from V and 8 bases from J, the junction contained 11 bases not matched to a gene. The CDR3 DNA reads as TGCGCCAGCACCCGACAGGGGGCGGAACTCGATGAGCAGTTCTTC. Its translation is CASTRQGAELDEQFF.

This clonotype was seen ten or more times. Written as DNA, the CDR3 is TGTGCCAGCAGCCTATACGGGGGGGCCTCCGGGGAGCTGTTTTTT. Its protein product is CASSLYGGASGELFF. This sequence joins TRBV4-2 and TRBJ2-2, with 8 positions matching TRBD2. V shed 4 bases and J 6 bases; nucleotides not matched to a gene: 7. Germline lookup yields CDR1 LGHNA and CDR2 YNFKEQ. This CDR3 region has 15 residues.

This clonotype has at least ten counts. This chain joins TRBV29-1 and TRBJ1-1, with 8 bases matching TRBD1. This CDR3 comprises 11 residues. The germline V gene has CDR1 SQVTM and CDR2 ANQGSEA. The junction had 1 base not matched to a gene; V was cut back by 7 bases and J by 3 bases. The CDR3 nucleotides read TGCAGCGCGGGACAGGACACTGAAGCTTTCTTT. Protein product: CSAGQDTEAFF.

This clonotype was picked up many times. The junction shows a germline mismatch at one end, possibly a read error. The chain couples TRBV20-1 to TRBJ1-5, with D perhaps TRBD1 (5 bases). Germline V lookup: CDR1 DFQATT, CDR2 SNEGSKA (reference sequence). The CDR3 loop spans 14 amino acids. The CDR3 DNA sequence: TGCAGTGCTAGAGGGGGGGGAGAGAATCAGCCCCAGAATTTT. The encoded protein is CSARGGGENQPQNF.

The chain couples TRBV20-1 to TRBJ1-1; D unresolved. V dropped 0 bases and J dropped 5 bases, with 13 bases sitting between them. Germline lookup yields CDR1 DFQATT and CDR2 SNEGSKA (reference sequence). The CDR3 runs to 14 residues. The CDR3 bases are TGCAGTGCTAGAGATCCGGGCAAGTCGACTGAAGCTTTCTTT. Its translation: CSARDPGKSTEAFF.

In its sample, this clonotype was seen many times. The CDR3 nucleotides read TGCAGTGCCTTATCGGTCGAAAACATTCAGTACTTC. Translation gives CSALSVENIQYF. The rearrangement links TRBV20-1 to TRBJ2-4; D unresolved. The CDR3 covers 12 residues. Trimming shortened V by 6 bases and J by 5 bases, and 11 bases separated the two germline ends. Germline V gene lookup returns CDR1 DFQATT and CDR2 SNEGSKA (reference sequence).